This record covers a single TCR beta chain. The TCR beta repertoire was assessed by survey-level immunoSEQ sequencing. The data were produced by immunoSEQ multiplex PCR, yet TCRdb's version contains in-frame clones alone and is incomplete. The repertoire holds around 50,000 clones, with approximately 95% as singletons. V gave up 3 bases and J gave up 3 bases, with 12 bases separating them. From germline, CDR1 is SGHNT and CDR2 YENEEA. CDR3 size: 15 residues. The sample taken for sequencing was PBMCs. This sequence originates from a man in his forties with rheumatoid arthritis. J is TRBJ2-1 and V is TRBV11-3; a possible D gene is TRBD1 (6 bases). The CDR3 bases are TGTGCCAGCAGCTTTTCAGGGGTGGGCTACAATGAGCAGTTCTTC. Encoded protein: CASSFSGVGYNEQFF.